The T cell receptor (beta chain) under discussion was sequenced for a study of human T cells and chemical hapten exposure. Looking at the study overall: Each week of the approximately 24-week study, patients had diphenylcyclopropenone applied to the scalp.

Time point specified: pre-sensitization, week 0. As for treatment: therapeutic diphenylcyclopropenone sensitization with weekly scalp DPC. TCRdb re-called the RACE reads with MiXCR, one entry per CDR3 protein. The table records tens of thousands of distinct CDR3 sequences, 12% to 15% of them present only once. This CDR3 region has 12 residues. V lost 7 bases, J lost 9 bases, and 13 bases lay in between. The receptor was derived from a woman between 45 and 60 years old with alopecia areata. Some clones in this sample may be carry-over from other donors' samples. The input for sequencing was whole blood, taken in connection with sensitization to the hapten diphenylcyclopropenone (DPC). The gene calls are TRBV12-3 or TRBV12-4 and TRBJ2-1; tentative D call: TRBD1 (6 bases). CDR3 DNA sequence: TGTGCCAGCACGGTTCTAGGGGGTGAGCAGTTCTTC. It codes for CASTVLGGEQFF.